The text below deals with one T cell receptor (beta chain). The antigen is not known. A much larger clonotype is one base distant, so this may be a read error. The germline V gene has CDR1 DFQATT and CDR2 SNEGSKA (reference sequence). The CDR3 extends over 12 amino acids. The data are from a study of breast tumors, draining lymph nodes, adjacent tissues. Samples came from axillary lymph nodes draining the breast cancer. Each CDR3 protein gets one entry after TCRdb re-called the multiplex PCR reads with MiXCR. Of 200,000 to 300,000 distinct CDR3 sequences listed, roughly 31% are singletons. Study outcomes and limitations: Findings are consistent with lymph node origin and intratumoral expansion of most tumor T cells. Data only fit, rather than demonstrated, lymph node origin of most tumor T cells. Tumor TCR diversity was below lymph nodes but above nontumor tissue.

The chain is built from TRBV20-1 and TRBJ2-3; D not resolved. The DNA matches TRBJ1-5 better at its end, which makes the J call doubtful. The source of this sequence is a female donor with breast cancer. Some clones in this sample may be carry-over from other donors' samples. Sequencing was performed on axillary lymph node tissue. The CDR3 sequence: CSPLAGTDTQHF. CDR3 sequence (DNA): TGCAGTCCACTAGCGGGAACAGATACGCAGCATTTT.